The 5 T cell receptor beta chains below were found in one sample sequenced in a study of blood T cell repertoires in COVID-19 (dated by TCRdb to 2018 to 2020). Library preparation used the immunoSEQ multiplex PCR assay. This immuneACCESS table, as held by TCRdb, lists in-frame sequences with V and J called but not all clones. Of the missing ones, under half trace to an unresolved V gene in checked studies; the others have no known cause. The sample table lists 150,000 to 200,000 clones, just under 85% of them with a count of one. The ten largest account for 6.5% to 8.5% of the sample. The sample was peripheral blood. The receptors derive from a human donor with acute or convalescent COVID-19. The donor label of this sample is uncertain.

The gene calls are TRBV11-2 and TRBJ2-5; a weak D match, TRBD1 (8 bases). The CDR3 covers 15 residues. Looked up from germline, CDR1 is SGHAT and CDR2 is FQNNGV. The ends were cut back, 3 bases at V and 3 bases at J, with 14 bases in the middle. CDR3 coding DNA: TGTGCCAGCAGCTTCCAGGGGGCGGGAGAAGAGACCCAGTACTTC. It specifies CASSFQGAGEETQYF. Supplemented by reference TRBV11-2 and TRBJ2-5, the full variable domain reads EAGVAQSPRYKIIEKRQSVAFWCNPISGHATLYWYQQILGQGPKLLIQFQNNGVVDDSQLPKDRFSAERLKGVDSTLKIQPAKLEDSAVYLCASSFQGAGEETQYFGPGTRLLVL.

This clone has a single count. V is TRBV3-1 (or the pseudogene TRBV3-2) and J is TRBJ2-1, with 8 bases matching TRBD2. The V and J ends lost 4 bases and 7 bases, in that order; junction bases with no gene match: 9. This CDR3 has 15 amino acids. Germline CDR1 and CDR2: LGHDT and YNNKEL (reference sequence). For the CDR3, the DNA is TGTGCCAGCAGCCGGCAAGCGGGAGATGGAAATGAGCAGTTCTTC. Translated, it gives CASSRQAGDGNEQFF.

The V gene is TRBV19, the J gene TRBJ2-1, with 7 bases fitting TRBD2. Germline V gene data show CDR1 as LNHDA and CDR2 as SQIVND (reference sequence). With V trimmed by 5 bases and J by 5 bases, 12 bases remained unmatched. CDR3 size: 16 residues. The CDR3 is CASSVRTSRAHNEQFF. In nucleotides, the CDR3 is TGTGCCAGTAGTGTCCGGACTAGTCGGGCTCACAATGAGCAGTTCTTC.

In its sample, this clone was seen once. The CDR3 spells CASSLSPGGAFSLHF. The CDR3 DNA reads TGTGCCAGCAGTTTATCCCCAGGAGGTGCCTTCTCCCTCCACTTT. The rearrangement joins TRBV27 to TRBJ1-6; unclear D gene. The length of the CDR3 is 15 residues. Germline lookup yields CDR1 MNHEY and CDR2 SMNVEV (reference sequence). V lost 0 bases, J lost 14 bases, and 17 bases lay in between.

This chain links TRBV25-1 with TRBJ1-4; TRBD1 aligns across 8 bases. CDR3 size: 17 residues. Trimming took 4 bases from V and 7 from J; bases not matched to a gene: 14. The germline V gene has CDR1 MGHDK and CDR2 SYGVNS. The CDR3 bases are TGTGCCAGCAGTGCTTACTCGGGGACAGGAGGACGTGAAAAACTGTTTTTT. Its translation: CASSAYSGTGGREKLFF.